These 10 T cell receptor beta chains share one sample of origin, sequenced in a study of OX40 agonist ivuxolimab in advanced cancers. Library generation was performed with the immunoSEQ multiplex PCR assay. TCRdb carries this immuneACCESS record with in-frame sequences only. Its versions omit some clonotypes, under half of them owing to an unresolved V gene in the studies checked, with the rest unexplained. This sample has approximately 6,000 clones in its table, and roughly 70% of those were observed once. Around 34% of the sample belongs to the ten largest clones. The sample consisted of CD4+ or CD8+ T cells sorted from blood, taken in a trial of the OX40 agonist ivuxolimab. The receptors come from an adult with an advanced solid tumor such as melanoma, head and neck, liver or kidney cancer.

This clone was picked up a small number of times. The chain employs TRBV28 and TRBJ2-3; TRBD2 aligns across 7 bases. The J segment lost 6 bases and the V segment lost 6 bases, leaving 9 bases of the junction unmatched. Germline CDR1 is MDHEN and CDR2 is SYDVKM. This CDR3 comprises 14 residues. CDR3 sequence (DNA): TGTGCCAGCAGCAGAGGGGCGGGAGTCGATACGCAGTATTTT. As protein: CASSRGAGVDTQYF.

CDR3 nucleotide sequence: TGTGCCACCAGCAGAGATCACGCAGGGGATAATTCACCCCTCCACTTT. Residues: CATSRDHAGDNSPLHF. This chain joins TRBV15 and TRBJ1-6, with TRBD1 as a possible D gene (6 bases). V gave up 0 bases and J gave up 5 bases, with 11 bases separating them. In germline, CDR1 is LNHNV, CDR2 YYDKDF (reference sequence). CDR3 length: 16 residues.

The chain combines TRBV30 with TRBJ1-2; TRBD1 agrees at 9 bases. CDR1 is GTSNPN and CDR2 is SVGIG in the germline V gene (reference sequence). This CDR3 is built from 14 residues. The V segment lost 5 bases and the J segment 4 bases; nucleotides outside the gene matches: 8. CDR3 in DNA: TGTGCCTGGGCACACAGGGGGCGCGGCTATGGCTACACCTTC. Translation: CAWAHRGRGYGYTF. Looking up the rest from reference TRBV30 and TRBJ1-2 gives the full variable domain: SQTIHQWPATLVQPVGSPLSLECTVEGTSNPNLYWYRQAAGRGLQLLFYSVGIGQISSEVPQNLSASRPQDRQFILSSKKLLLSDSGFYLCAWAHRGRGYGYTFGSGTRLTVV.

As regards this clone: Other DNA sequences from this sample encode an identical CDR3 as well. The CDR3 loop is CAWSGLGFYEQYF. In nucleotides, the CDR3 is TGTGCCTGGAGTGGTCTCGGGTTTTACGAGCAGTACTTC. The chain couples TRBV30 to TRBJ2-7; the D is unclear. Germline V gives CDR1 GTSNPN, CDR2 SVGIG (reference sequence). With 1 base removed from V and 4 bases from J, the gap between germline ends came to 11 bases. This CDR3 is 13 amino acids long.

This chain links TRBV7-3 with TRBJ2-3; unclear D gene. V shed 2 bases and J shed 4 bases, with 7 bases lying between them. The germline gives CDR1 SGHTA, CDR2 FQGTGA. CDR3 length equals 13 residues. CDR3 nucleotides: TGTGCCAGCAGCTTACTAGAGGCAGATACGCAGTATTTT. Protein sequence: CASSLLEADTQYF.

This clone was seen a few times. The CDR3 loop reads CASSPLGTEAFF. CDR3 DNA: TGTGCCAGCAGCCCTTTGGGCACTGAAGCTTTCTTT. V is TRBV7-6 and J is TRBJ1-1; no clear D gene. Germline CDR1 SGHVS, CDR2 FNYEAQ. The CDR3 is 12 residues long. V shed 5 bases and J shed 4 bases, with 8 bases lying between them.

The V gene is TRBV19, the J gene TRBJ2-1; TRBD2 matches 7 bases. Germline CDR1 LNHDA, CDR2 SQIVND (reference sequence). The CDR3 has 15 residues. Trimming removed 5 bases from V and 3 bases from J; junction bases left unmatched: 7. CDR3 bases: TGTGCCAGTAGTTTGGGAGGGTTGGGCTACAATGAGCAGTTCTTC. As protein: CASSLGGLGYNEQFF. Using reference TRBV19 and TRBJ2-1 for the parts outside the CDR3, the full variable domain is DGGITQSPKYLFRKEGQNVTLSCEQNLNHDAMYWYRQDPGQGLRLIYYSQIVNDFQKGDIAEGYSVSREKKESFPLTVTSAQKNPTAFYLCASSLGGLGYNEQFFGPGTRLTVL.

CDR3 residues: CASSLGHNYEQYF. The CDR3 DNA reads as TGTGCCAGCAGCTTGGGACATAACTACGAGCAGTACTTC. V and J are TRBV11-3 and TRBJ2-7; weak D call: TRBD1 (6 bases). Germline loops: CDR1 SGHNT, CDR2 YENEEA. The CDR3 runs to 13 residues. V was shortened by 3 bases and J by 3 bases, with 9 bases between the two germline ends.

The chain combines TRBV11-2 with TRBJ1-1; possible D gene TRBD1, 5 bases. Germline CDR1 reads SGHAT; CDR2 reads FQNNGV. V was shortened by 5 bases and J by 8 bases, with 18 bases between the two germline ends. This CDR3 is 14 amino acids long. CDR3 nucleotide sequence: TGTGCCAGCAGCCCTAGCCTATCGGGACGGGAAGCTTTCTTT. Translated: CASSPSLSGREAFF.

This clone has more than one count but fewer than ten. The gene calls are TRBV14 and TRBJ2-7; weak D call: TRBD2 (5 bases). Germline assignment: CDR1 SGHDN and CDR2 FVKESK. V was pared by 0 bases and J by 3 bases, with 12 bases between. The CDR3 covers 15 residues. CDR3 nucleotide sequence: TGTGCCAGCAGCCAAGATGGGAGCTTTTACTACGAGCAGTACTTC. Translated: CASSQDGSFYYEQYF.